This TCR beta chain originates from a study of cytotoxic CD8 clonotypes in ibrutinib-treated CLL. In the case of this clone: Its antigen is not identified.

This CDR3 has 15 residues. Findings and caveats of the study: Treatment left the uncommon public clonotypes either contracted or stable in frequency.

Sequencing sought depths of 1 in 200,000 to 1 in 1 million T cells. The protocol was immunoSEQ multiplex PCR, while the TCRdb copy is restricted to in-frame clones and leaves out a portion. The sample contains around 130,000 clones, around 80% of which appear only once. This rearrangement joins TRBV21-1 to TRBJ1-6. TRBV21-1 constitutes a pseudogene. Sequencing used PBMCs, obtained after 24 months of ibrutinib treatment. This TCR was sampled from a human donor with chronic lymphocytic leukemia. The CDR3 sequence: CASTPGVWAHSPLHF. CDR3 nucleotides: TGTGCCAGCACCCCTGGGGTCTGGGCACATTCACCCCTCCACTTT.